These 6 T cell receptor beta chains were sequenced from one sample in a study of T cell responses to AZD1222 COVID-19 vaccine. TCRdb's table, derived via immunoSEQ multiplex PCR, lists solely in-frame clones and lacks some. The profile shows 200,000 to 250,000 clones, more than 85% of them singletons. The specimen was peripheral blood, collected on day 0 of MenACWY control vaccination. These receptor sequences come from an adult in good health.

V gene TRBV30 combines with J gene TRBJ1-3; unclear D gene. Deletions cut 1 base from V and 5 bases from J, with 12 bases between. The CDR3 has 14 amino acids. Germline CDR1 is GTSNPN and CDR2 is SVGIG (reference sequence). CDR3 region: CAWSAGFTRNTIYF. Written as DNA, the CDR3 is TGTGCCTGGAGTGCGGGCTTTACCAGAAACACCATATATTTT.

This clone has only one observation. The rearrangement links TRBV11-3 to TRBJ2-3, with a possible D match to TRBD2 (6 bases). The V and J ends lost 4 bases and 2 bases respectively, with 16 bases between them. The CDR3 loop spans 16 amino acids. Germline CDR1 SGHNT, CDR2 YENEEA. CDR3 protein: CASSSTTRGLTDTQYF. CDR3 nucleotide sequence: TGTGCCAGCAGCTCGACTACGCGGGGCCTCACAGATACGCAGTATTTT.

This clone appeared a single time. V and J are TRBV7-9 and TRBJ2-3; no clear D. Looked up from germline, CDR1 is SEHNR and CDR2 is FQNEAQ (reference sequence). V lost 0 bases and J lost 0, with 7 bases in between. The CDR3 sequence is 15 residues long. CDR3 region: CASSLAQASTDTQYF. CDR3 DNA: TGTGCCAGCAGCTTAGCTCAGGCTAGCACAGATACGCAGTATTTT.

The chain recombines TRBV28 with TRBJ2-3; D is undetermined. The CDR3 is made up of 14 amino acids. V lost 6 bases and J lost 2, with 12 bases in between. Per the germline V gene, CDR1 is MDHEN and CDR2 is SYDVKM. The CDR3 coding sequence is TGTGCCAGCAGCCCCGGCGGAGACACAGATACGCAGTATTTT. Encoded protein: CASSPGGDTDTQYF.

The V gene is TRBV7-9, the J gene TRBJ2-4; no firm D call. Trimming removed 1 base from V and 8 bases from J, with 0 bases in between. The CDR3 totals 10 residues. The germline V gene encodes CDR1 SEHNR and CDR2 FQNEAQ (reference sequence). CDR3 amino acids: CASSLDIQYF. The CDR3 nucleotides read TGTGCCAGCAGCTTAGACATTCAGTACTTC.

This chain joins TRBV7-8 and TRBJ1-4, with unresolved D. Germline V gene data show CDR1 as SGHVS and CDR2 as FQNEAQ. V lost 2 bases and J 7 bases, leaving 5 bases between the germline ends. This CDR3 has 12 residues. The chain's CDR3 is CASSLLSEKLFF. The CDR3 region has the DNA TGTGCCAGCAGCTTACTGTCTGAAAAACTGTTTTTT.